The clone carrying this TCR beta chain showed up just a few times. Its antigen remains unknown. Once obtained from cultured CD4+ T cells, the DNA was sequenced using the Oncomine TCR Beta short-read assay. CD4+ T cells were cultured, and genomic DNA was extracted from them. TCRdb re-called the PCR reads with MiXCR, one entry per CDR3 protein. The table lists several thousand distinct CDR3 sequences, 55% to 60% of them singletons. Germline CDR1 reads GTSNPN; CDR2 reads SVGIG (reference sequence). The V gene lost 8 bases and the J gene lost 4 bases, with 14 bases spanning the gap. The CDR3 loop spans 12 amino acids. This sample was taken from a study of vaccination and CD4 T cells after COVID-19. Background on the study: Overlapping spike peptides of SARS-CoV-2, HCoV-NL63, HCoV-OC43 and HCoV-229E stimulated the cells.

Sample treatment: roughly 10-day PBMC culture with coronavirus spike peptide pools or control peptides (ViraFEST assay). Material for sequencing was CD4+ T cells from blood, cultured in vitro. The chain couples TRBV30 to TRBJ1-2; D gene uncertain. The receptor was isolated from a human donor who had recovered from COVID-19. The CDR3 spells CAGPRAVYGYTF. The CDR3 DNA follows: TGTGCCGGGCCCCGGGCAGTCTATGGCTACACCTTC.